This entry features one T cell receptor beta chain sequence. These data are taken from a study of T cell clonotyping in hematopoietic cell transplantation. Using immunoSEQ multiplex PCR, the repertoire was profiled, and TCRdb retains in-frame clones only, with some absent. The profile shows 4,900 or so clones, about 30% of them singletons. Germline assignment: CDR1 GTSNPN and CDR2 SVGIG (reference sequence). The CDR3 sequence is 15 residues long. V was clipped by 8 bases and J by 0 bases, with 19 bases between them. This receptor was identified in a male patient aged 40 to 50 who had an allogeneic stem cell transplant from an unrelated donor, so the T cells may come from the graft donor. Some clones in this sample may be carry-over from other donors' samples. The chain couples TRBV30 to TRBJ1-1; the D gene is possibly TRBD1 (6 bases). The sequencing used peripheral blood mononuclear cells, collected 180 days after allogeneic stem cell transplant. The CDR3 DNA sequence: TGTGCCCGCCGTCACAGGGCTCCCATGAACACTGAAGCTTTCTTT. This gives the protein CARRHRAPMNTEAFF.